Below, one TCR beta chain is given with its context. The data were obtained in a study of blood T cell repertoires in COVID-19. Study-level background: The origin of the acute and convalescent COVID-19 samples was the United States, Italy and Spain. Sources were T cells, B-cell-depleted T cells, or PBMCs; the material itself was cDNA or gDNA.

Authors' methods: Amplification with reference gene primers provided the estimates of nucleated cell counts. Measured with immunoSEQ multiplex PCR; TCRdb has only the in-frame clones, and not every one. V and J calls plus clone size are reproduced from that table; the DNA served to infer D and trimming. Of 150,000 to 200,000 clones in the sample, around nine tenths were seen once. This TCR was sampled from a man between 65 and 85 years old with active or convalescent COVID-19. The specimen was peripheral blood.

Here the CDR3 DNA reads TGTGCCAGCAGTGCCAGCGCCAGCTCCTACGAGCAGTACTTC. Its protein is CASSASASSYEQYF. The chain has TRBV6-6 and TRBJ2-7; D unresolved. There are 14 residues in the CDR3. Trimming shortened V by 5 bases and J by 0 bases, and 11 bases separated the two germline ends. Germline loops: CDR1 MNHNY, CDR2 SVGAGI (reference sequence).